This record concerns one T cell receptor beta chain sequence. Its matching antigen is unknown. Germline CDR1 and CDR2: SGHRS and YFSETQ. V was cut by 7 bases and J by 5 bases, with 8 bases left in between. The CDR3 extends over 11 amino acids. The sample originates from a study of long-term antiretroviral therapy in people with HIV. At the survey level, the v3.0 immunoSEQ assay was run. Clones were read by immunoSEQ multiplex PCR, and TCRdb kept only the in-frame ones, dropping some. The sample holds about 33,000 clones, around 80% seen once. Study conclusions and caveats: Repertoires with HIV possessed tighter CDR3 length spans than those of controls.

This clonotype was obtained from a woman between 45 and 60 years old with HIV. The sample consisted of unsorted PBMCs, taken 2 years after starting antiretroviral therapy. The rearrangement uses TRBV5-1 and TRBJ2-3; perhaps TRBD1 as D (7 bases). The CDR3 here is CASQGGDTQYF. For the CDR3, the DNA is TGCGCCAGCCAGGGGGGAGATACGCAGTATTTT.